A selection of T cell receptor beta chains follows, all from one sample in a study of T cells expressing NK-cell markers. TCRdb reprocessed the 5' RACE reads and reports one entry per CDR3 protein, with no DNA. The record lists tens of thousands of distinct CDR3 sequences, of which the ten most abundant hold less than 65%. The sample consisted of blood T cells: a sorted CD56 or NKG2C T cell subset, CD4+ or CD8+ T cells, or bulk PBMC T cells (not recorded which). The receptors come from a woman aged 18 to 75 in good health. CDR3s include the opening cysteine and the closing phenylalanine or tryptophan. Clone size, where shown, is once, few, many, or a class for clones that have expanded.

TRBJ2-7 TRBV7-3 . CASSLTGLAGGPRAYEQYF
TRBJ1-1 TRBV7-8 . CASSLGTEGGYTEAFF
TRBJ2-2 TRBV15 . CATSQREGRNTGELFF
TRBJ2-2 TRBV11-1 . CASSSYPEGVNTGELFF
TRBJ2-1 TRBV12-3/TRBV12-4 . CASTPGTRHNEQFF
TRBJ2-6 TRBV28 . CASSFPTPSGANVLTF
TRBJ2-2 TRBV6-1 . CASTINPDRNTGELFF
TRBJ1-6 TRBV27 medium-sized CAISRTAYSPLHF
TRBJ2-1 TRBV25-1 . CASSGRRNEQFF
TRBJ2-3 TRBV5-1 . CASSFSSGGPTDTQYF
TRBJ2-7 TRBV27 . CASSTGLAGRQYF
TRBJ2-1 TRBV7-9 . CASSEFLAGVLNEQFF
TRBJ2-5 TRBV2 . CASSGSRDRGRETQYF
TRBJ2-3 TRBV4-1 . CASSQVSGLLAPTDTQYF
TRBJ1-2 TRBV20-1 . CSARDFGQGGGYTF
TRBJ1-2 TRBV29-1 . CSVRTGGGPMDGYTF
TRBJ1-4 TRBV20-1 . CSARDLATNEKLFF
TRBJ2-2 TRBV30 . CAWKEGERLYTGELFF
TRBJ2-2 TRBV2 . CATEGDTGELFF
TRBJ1-4 TRBV7-9 . CASSSTGGSEKLFF
TRBJ2-5 TRBV7-8 . CASSLEDQETQYF
TRBJ2-3 TRBV5-5 . CASSLVSTDTQYF
TRBJ2-3 TRBV7-3 . CASSLMGQGGDTQYF
TRBJ2-2 TRBV12-3/TRBV12-4 . CASSPVGGELFF
TRBJ2-5 TRBV27 . CASSFVWTGRRETQYF
TRBJ2-5 TRBV28 . CASSFPARRETQYF
TRBJ2-7 TRBV3-1 . CASSPYRSGSYEQYF
TRBJ1-5 TRBV4-1 . CASSQDGIQGQPQHF
TRBJ2-3 TRBV6-2/TRBV6-3 . CASSYGGLAQSTDTQYF
TRBJ1-4 TRBV12-3/TRBV12-4 . CASSFLGKDEKLFF
TRBJ2-1 TRBV4-1 . CASHAVPGLAGGSYNEQFF
TRBJ2-7 TRBV29-1 . CSVELLGTDDYEQYF
TRBJ2-1 TRBV7-9 . CASSLALGLAGYNEQFF
TRBJ2-3 TRBV3-1 . CASSQGSGGTDTQYF
TRBJ2-1 TRBV12-3/TRBV12-4 . CASSSGTRGYNEQFF
TRBJ2-7 TRBV5-1 . CASSLMSDSYEQYF
TRBJ2-2 TRBV7-2 . CASSDLGMNTGELFF
TRBJ2-1 TRBV1 . CTSSQDASGLDNEQFF
TRBJ2-1 TRBV27 . CASSLLREELNEQFF
TRBJ2-1 TRBV29-1 . CSVEKAGGSYNEQFF